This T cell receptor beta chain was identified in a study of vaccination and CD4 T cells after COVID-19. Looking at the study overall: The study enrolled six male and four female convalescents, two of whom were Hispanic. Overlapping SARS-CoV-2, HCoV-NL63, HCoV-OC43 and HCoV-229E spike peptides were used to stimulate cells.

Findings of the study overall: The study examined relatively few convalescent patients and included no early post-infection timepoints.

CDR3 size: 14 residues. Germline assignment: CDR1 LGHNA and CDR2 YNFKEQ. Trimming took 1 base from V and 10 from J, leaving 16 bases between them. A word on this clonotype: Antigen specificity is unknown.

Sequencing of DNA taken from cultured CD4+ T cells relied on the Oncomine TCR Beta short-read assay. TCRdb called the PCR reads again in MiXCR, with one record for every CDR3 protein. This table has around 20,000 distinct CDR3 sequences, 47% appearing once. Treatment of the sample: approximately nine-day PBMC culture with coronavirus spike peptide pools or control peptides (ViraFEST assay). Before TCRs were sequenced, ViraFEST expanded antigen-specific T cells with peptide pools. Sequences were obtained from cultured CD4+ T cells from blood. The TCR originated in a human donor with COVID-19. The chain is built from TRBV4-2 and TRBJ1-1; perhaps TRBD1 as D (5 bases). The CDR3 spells CASSQADLGLGAFF. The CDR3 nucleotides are TGTGCCAGCAGCCAAGCAGATTTGGGGCTTGGAGCTTTCTTT.